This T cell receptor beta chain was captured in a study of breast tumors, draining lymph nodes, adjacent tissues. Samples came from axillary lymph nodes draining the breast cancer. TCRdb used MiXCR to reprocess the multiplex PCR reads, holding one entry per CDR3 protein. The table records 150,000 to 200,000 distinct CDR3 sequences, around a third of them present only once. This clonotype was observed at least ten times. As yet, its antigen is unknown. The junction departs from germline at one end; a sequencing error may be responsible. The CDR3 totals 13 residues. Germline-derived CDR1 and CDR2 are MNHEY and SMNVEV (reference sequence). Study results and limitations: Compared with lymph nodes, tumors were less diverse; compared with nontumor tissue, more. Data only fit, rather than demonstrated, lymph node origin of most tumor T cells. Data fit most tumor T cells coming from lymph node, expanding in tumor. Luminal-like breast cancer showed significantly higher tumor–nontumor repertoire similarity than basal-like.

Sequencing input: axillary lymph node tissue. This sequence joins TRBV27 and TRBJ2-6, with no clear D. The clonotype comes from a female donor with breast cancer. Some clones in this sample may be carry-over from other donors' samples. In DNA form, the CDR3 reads TGTGCCAGCAGCTTATCTGGGGCCAACGTCCTGACTTTC. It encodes CASSLSGANVLTF.